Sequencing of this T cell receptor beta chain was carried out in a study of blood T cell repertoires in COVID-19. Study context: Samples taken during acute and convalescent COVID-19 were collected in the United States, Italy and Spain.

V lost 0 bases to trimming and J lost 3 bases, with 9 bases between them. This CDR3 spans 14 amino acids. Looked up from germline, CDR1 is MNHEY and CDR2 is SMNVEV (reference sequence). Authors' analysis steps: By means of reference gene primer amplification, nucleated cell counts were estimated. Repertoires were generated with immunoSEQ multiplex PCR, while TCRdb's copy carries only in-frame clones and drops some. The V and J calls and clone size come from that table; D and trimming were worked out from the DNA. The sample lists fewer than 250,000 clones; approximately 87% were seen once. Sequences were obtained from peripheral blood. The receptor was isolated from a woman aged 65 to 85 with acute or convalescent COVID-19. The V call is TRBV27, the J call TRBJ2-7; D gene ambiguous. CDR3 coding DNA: TGTGCCAGCAGTTTATCGCTAAAATTCTACGAGCAGTACTTC. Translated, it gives CASSLSLKFYEQYF.